These 22 T cell receptor beta chains share one sample of origin, sequenced in a study of tumor-infiltrating lymphocytes in localized non-small cell lung cancer. The table came from immunoSEQ multiplex PCR; TCRdb's copy has only in-frame clones and leaves some out. The table records some 15,000 clones, 65% to 80% of them present only once. Material for sequencing was lung tumor tissue. Receptor source: a human donor with non-small cell lung cancer.

The chain couples TRBV27 to TRBJ2-7, with D uncertain. The germline V gene encodes CDR1 MNHEY and CDR2 SMNVEV (reference sequence). The CDR3 consists of 14 residues. Trimming shortened V by 6 bases and J by 5 bases, and 17 bases separated the two germline ends. The CDR3 DNA follows: TGTGCCAGCAGAACCCCGAGGCGATTCAACGAGCAGTACTTC. Amino acids: CASRTPRRFNEQYF.

The chain carries TRBV4-3 and TRBJ2-1, with D possibly TRBD1 on 6 matching bases. This CDR3 region has 16 residues. Trimming took off 4 bases at V and 7 bases at J, with 20 bases between the two ends. Germline V gene data show CDR1 as LGHNA and CDR2 as YSLEER. The CDR3: CASSPSPPGDGNEQFF. The CDR3 nucleotides are TGCGCCAGCAGCCCCAGTCCCCCAGGGGACGGTAATGAGCAGTTCTTC.

This clone has a handful of counts. The chain uses TRBV4-2 and TRBJ1-2, with 10 bases lining up with TRBD1. V shed 0 bases and J 2 bases; nucleotides not matched to a gene: 6. From germline, CDR1 is LGHNA and CDR2 YNFKEQ. The CDR3 loop spans 17 amino acids. In DNA form, the CDR3 reads TGTGCCAGCAGCCAAGATGACAGGACAGGGGGAAACTATGGCTACACCTTC. Protein sequence: CASSQDDRTGGNYGYTF.

This rearrangement joins TRBV19 to TRBJ1-4; tentatively, D is TRBD1 (5 bases). V was cut by 8 bases and J by 8 bases, with 24 bases left in between. The CDR3 is 16 residues long. The V gene's germline CDR1 is LNHDA and CDR2 SQIVND (reference sequence). The CDR3 DNA is TGTGCCAGTTCGCGGGACTTCAGAGGGTTGGGGGAAAAACTGTTTTTT. As protein: CASSRDFRGLGEKLFF.

The V gene is TRBV2, the J gene TRBJ1-5; no definite D call. CDR1 is SNHLY, CDR2 FYNNEI, per germline. The CDR3 covers 15 residues. Deletions cut 5 bases from V and 0 bases from J, with 11 bases between. The CDR3 region is CASSNYGYSNQPQHF. The CDR3 DNA is TGTGCCAGCAGTAATTACGGGTATAGCAATCAGCCCCAGCATTTT.

This chain uses TRBV5-1 with TRBJ2-2, with unresolved D. The germline V gene has CDR1 SGHRS and CDR2 YFSETQ. Trimming removed 0 bases from V and 3 bases from J, with 6 bases in between. The CDR3 loop spans 14 amino acids. This CDR3 reads CASSLVQYTGELFF. The CDR3, as DNA: TGCGCCAGCAGCTTGGTACAGTACACCGGGGAGCTGTTTTTT.

The CDR3 region is CASSKVTGARYGYTF. CDR3 coding DNA: TGTGCCAGCAGCAAAGTGACCGGAGCGCGCTATGGCTACACCTTC. This rearrangement joins TRBV21-1 to TRBJ1-2. TRBV21-1 is noted as a pseudogene. The CDR3 is 15 amino acids.

This sequence joins TRBV27 and TRBJ2-2; D is perhaps TRBD1 (6 bases). This CDR3 has 16 amino acids. V was clipped by 6 bases and J by 7 bases, with 21 bases between them. The germline gives CDR1 MNHEY, CDR2 SMNVEV (reference sequence). The CDR3 here is CASSRGWGPGSGELFF. The DNA for the CDR3 is TGTGCCAGCAGCCGCGGGTGGGGGCCGGGCAGCGGGGAGCTGTTTTTT.

This chain links TRBV30 with TRBJ2-5, with TRBD2 as a possible D gene (7 bases). CDR1 and CDR2 from the germline V gene are GTSNPN and SVGIG (reference sequence). The germline V and J ends were trimmed by 0 bases and 5 bases, with 13 bases remaining between them. The CDR3 runs 14 residues. CDR3: CAWSVGGRRETQYF. The CDR3 DNA is TGTGCCTGGAGTGTCGGGGGGCGGCGGGAGACCCAGTACTTC.

Written as DNA, the CDR3 is TGTGCCAGCAGGTCCAAGGGACAGGGGGCCGGGGAGCAGTACTTC. Its translation: CASRSKGQGAGEQYF. This chain connects TRBV11-1 to TRBJ2-7; 12 bases line up with TRBD1. With 6 bases clipped from V and 7 bases from J, the junction kept 10 bases outside the gene matches. Germline V gene lookup returns CDR1 SGHAT and CDR2 FQDESV (reference sequence). The CDR3 is made up of 15 amino acids.

There are a few counts of this clone. J is TRBJ1-1 and V is TRBV19; maybe TRBD1 (6 bases). The germline gives CDR1 LNHDA, CDR2 SQIVND (reference sequence). The V end lost 5 bases, the J end lost 4 bases, and 17 bases lay between the germline ends. The CDR3 has 15 amino acids. Written as DNA, the CDR3 is TGTGCCAGTAGTCTTCGCCTAGGGGGTCTCACTGAAGCTTTCTTT. It specifies CASSLRLGGLTEAFF. The variable domain in full, with the rest retrieved from reference TRBV19 and TRBJ1-1, is DGGITQSPKYLFRKEGQNVTLSCEQNLNHDAMYWYRQDPGQGLRLIYYSQIVNDFQKGDIAEGYSVSREKKESFPLTVTSAQKNPTAFYLCASSLRLGGLTEAFFGQGTRLTVV.

This chain connects TRBV7-9 to TRBJ1-4; 8 bases map to TRBD1. Trimming took 7 bases from V and 8 from J; bases not matched to a gene: 0. Germline-derived CDR1 and CDR2 are SEHNR and FQNEAQ (reference sequence). The CDR3 sequence is 11 residues long. In nucleotides, the CDR3 is TGTGCCAGCACAGGGGGCGAAAAACTGTTTTTT. Its protein is CASTGGEKLFF.

The rearrangement joins TRBV9 to TRBJ2-6; 9 nucleotides align to TRBD2. This CDR3 has 18 amino acids. The germline gives CDR1 SGDLS, CDR2 YYNGEE. V shed 5 bases and J 0 bases; nucleotides not matched to a gene: 9. The CDR3, as DNA: TGTGCCAGCAGTCTACGGACTAGCGAGAACTCTGGGGCCAACGTCCTGACTTTC. This codes for CASSLRTSENSGANVLTF.

V and J are TRBV6-6 and TRBJ2-3; 8 nucleotides align to TRBD2. This CDR3 is 15 amino acids long. V was pared by 7 bases and J by 4 bases, with 10 bases of the junction left unmatched. Germline lookup yields CDR1 MNHNY and CDR2 SVGAGI (reference sequence). CDR3 sequence (DNA): TGTGCCAGCAAGCAAAAAGCGGGGGCTTCAGATACGCAGTATTTT. Residues: CASKQKAGASDTQYF.

V and J are TRBV9 and TRBJ1-3; maybe TRBD1 (5 bases). CDR1 is SGDLS, CDR2 YYNGEE, per germline. The CDR3 is 14 residues long. The V end was cut by 3 bases, the J end by 3 bases, with 10 bases between. CDR3 bases: TGTGCCAGCAGCGCACAGGTCTATGGAAACACCATATATTTT. It yields the protein CASSAQVYGNTIYF. The variable domain in full, with the rest retrieved from reference TRBV9 and TRBJ1-3, is DSGVTQTPKHLITATGQRVTLRCSPRSGDLSVYWYQQSLDQGLQFLIQYYNGEERAKGNILERFSAQQFPDLHSELNLSSLELGDSALYFCASSAQVYGNTIYFGEGSWLTVV.

This chain links TRBV5-1 with TRBJ1-2; TRBD1 matches at 8 bases. This CDR3 has 13 amino acids. CDR1 and CDR2 from the germline V gene are SGHRS and YFSETQ. Losses at the gene ends were 3 bases for V and 7 bases for J; bases not matched to a gene: 5. CDR3 DNA sequence: TGCGCCAGCAGCTCCGGACAGGGATCTGGCTACACCTTC. Translation: CASSSGQGSGYTF.

This clone showed up just a few times. The chain is built from TRBV4-1 and TRBJ1-2; D unclear. V lost 2 bases and J lost 6, with 13 bases in between. Germline loops: CDR1 MGHRA, CDR2 YSYEKL. The CDR3 sequence is 14 residues long. CDR3: CASSQRVEGNGYTF. CDR3 DNA: TGCGCCAGCAGCCAACGGGTCGAAGGGAATGGCTACACCTTC.

The chain couples TRBV5-1 to TRBJ1-2; D possibly corresponds to TRBD1 (5 bases). V dropped 4 bases and J dropped 0 bases, with 10 bases sitting between them. This CDR3 region has 14 residues. The germline V gene has CDR1 SGHRS and CDR2 YFSETQ. The CDR3 loop reads CASSLLTANYGYTF. CDR3 nucleotide sequence: TGCGCCAGCAGCCTCCTGACAGCTAACTATGGCTACACCTTC.

The J gene is TRBJ2-6, the V gene TRBV5-5, with TRBD2 as a possible D gene (6 bases). There are 14 residues in the CDR3. The V gene's germline CDR1 is SGHKS and CDR2 YYEKEE (reference sequence). V was cut by 4 bases and J by 2 bases, with 7 bases left in between. The CDR3 region has the DNA TGTGCCAGCAGCCCGGGGGCTGGGGCCAACGTCCTGACTTTC. Residues: CASSPGAGANVLTF.

The chain uses TRBV5-1 and TRBJ2-1; TRBD2 matches at 11 bases. The CDR3 contains 15 residues. Germline V gene data show CDR1 as SGHRS and CDR2 as YFSETQ. V trimming: 4 bases; J trimming: 5 bases; junction bases outside the gene matches: 5. The CDR3, as DNA: TGCGCCAGCAGCCGGGGACTAGCGGAACACAATGAGCAGTTCTTC. This translates into CASSRGLAEHNEQFF.

This rearrangement joins TRBV7-6 to TRBJ1-1; D is unresolved. Germline assignment: CDR1 SGHVS and CDR2 FNYEAQ. The CDR3 is 14 amino acids. Trimming removed 4 bases from V and 3 bases from J, with 12 bases in between. The CDR3 loop reads CASSSPVRHTEAFF. DNA of the CDR3: TGTGCCAGCAGCTCACCGGTCCGACACACTGAAGCTTTCTTT. Combining the CDR3 with reference TRBV7-6 and TRBJ1-1 gives the whole variable domain GAGVSQSPRYKVTKRGQDVALRCDPISGHVSLYWYRQALGQGPEFLTYFNYEAQQDKSGLPNDRFSAERPEGSISTLTIQRTEQRDSAMYRCASSSPVRHTEAFFGQGTRLTVV.

This chain links TRBV11-1 with TRBJ1-1, with D maybe TRBD1 (5 bases). In germline, CDR1 is SGHAT, CDR2 FQDESV (reference sequence). The CDR3 sequence is 13 residues long. The V gene lost 5 bases and the J gene lost 1 base, with 8 bases spanning the gap. In nucleotides, the CDR3 is TGTGCCAGCAGCCTCGACAGGAACACTGAAGCTTTCTTT. Protein product: CASSLDRNTEAFF.